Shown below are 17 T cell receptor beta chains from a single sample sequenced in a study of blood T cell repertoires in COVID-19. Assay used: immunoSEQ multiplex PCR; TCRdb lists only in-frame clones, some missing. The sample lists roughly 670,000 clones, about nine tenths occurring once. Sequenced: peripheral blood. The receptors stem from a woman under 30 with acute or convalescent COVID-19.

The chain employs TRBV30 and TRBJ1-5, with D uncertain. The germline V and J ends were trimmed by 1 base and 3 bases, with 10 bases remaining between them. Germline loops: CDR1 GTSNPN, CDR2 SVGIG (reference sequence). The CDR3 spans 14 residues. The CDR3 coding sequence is TGTGCCTGGAGTGCTGGGCGCCTCAATCAGCCCCAGCATTTT. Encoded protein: CAWSAGRLNQPQHF.

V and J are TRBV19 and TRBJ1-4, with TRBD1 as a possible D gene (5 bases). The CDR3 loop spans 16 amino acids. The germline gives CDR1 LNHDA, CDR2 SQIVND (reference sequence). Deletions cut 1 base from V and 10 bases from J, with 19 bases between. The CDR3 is CASSIVTVVPDGKLFF. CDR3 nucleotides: TGTGCCAGTAGTATAGTGACAGTCGTTCCCGACGGAAAACTGTTTTTT.

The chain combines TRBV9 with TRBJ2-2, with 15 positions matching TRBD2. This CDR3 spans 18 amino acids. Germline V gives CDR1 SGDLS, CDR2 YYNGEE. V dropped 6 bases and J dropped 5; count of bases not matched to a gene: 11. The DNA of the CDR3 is TGTGCCAGCACCCCAGGACTAGCGGGGGGGGCGGGTACCGGGGAGCTGTTTTTT. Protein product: CASTPGLAGGAGTGELFF.

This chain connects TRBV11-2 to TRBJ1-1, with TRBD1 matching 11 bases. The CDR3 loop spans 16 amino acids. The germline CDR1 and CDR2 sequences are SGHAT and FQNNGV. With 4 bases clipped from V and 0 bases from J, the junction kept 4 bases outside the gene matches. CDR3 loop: CASSSRTGGLNTEAFF. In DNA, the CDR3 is TGTGCCAGCAGCTCCCGGACAGGGGGCTTGAACACTGAAGCTTTCTTT.

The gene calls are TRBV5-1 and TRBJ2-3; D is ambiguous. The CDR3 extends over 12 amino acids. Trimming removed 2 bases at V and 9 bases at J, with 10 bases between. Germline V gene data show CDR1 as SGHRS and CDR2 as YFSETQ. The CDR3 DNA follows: TGCGCCAGCAGCTTTGAACCCCGGACGCAGTATTTT. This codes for CASSFEPRTQYF.

The CDR3 sequence is CASRPRGNTGELFF. Written as DNA, the CDR3 is TGCGCCAGCAGACCTAGGGGGAACACCGGGGAGCTGTTTTTT. The chain links TRBV4-3 to TRBJ2-2; maybe TRBD1 (5 bases). Germline CDR1 LGHNA, CDR2 YSLEER. The CDR3 loop spans 14 amino acids. The V and J ends lost 6 bases and 1 base respectively, with 9 bases between them.

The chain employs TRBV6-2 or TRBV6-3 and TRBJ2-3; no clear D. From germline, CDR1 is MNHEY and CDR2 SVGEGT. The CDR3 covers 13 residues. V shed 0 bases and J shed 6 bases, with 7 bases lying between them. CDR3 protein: CASSYSNGDTQYF. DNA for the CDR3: TGTGCCAGCAGTTACTCCAACGGGGATACGCAGTATTTT.

The CDR3 loop reads CASSFTANTGELFF. As DNA, the CDR3 is TGCGCCAGCAGCTTCACGGCGAACACCGGGGAGCTGTTTTTT. The chain links TRBV5-1 to TRBJ2-2, with D hard to call. V lost 2 bases and J lost 0, with 5 bases in between. CDR1 is SGHRS and CDR2 is YFSETQ in the germline V gene. This CDR3 region has 14 residues.

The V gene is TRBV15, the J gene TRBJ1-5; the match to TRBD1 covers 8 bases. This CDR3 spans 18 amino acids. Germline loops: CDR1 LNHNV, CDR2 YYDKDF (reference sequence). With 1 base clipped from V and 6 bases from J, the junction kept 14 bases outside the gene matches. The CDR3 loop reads CATSRVGGRGRFFQPQHF. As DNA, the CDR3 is TGTGCCACCAGCAGAGTGGGGGGCAGGGGGCGCTTCTTTCAGCCCCAGCATTTT.

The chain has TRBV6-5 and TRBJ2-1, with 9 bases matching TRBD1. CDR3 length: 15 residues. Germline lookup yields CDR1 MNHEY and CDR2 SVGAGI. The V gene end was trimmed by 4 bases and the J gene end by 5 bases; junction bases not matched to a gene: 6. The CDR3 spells CASSWGQGPNNEQFF. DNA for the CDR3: TGTGCCAGCAGTTGGGGACAGGGTCCTAACAATGAGCAGTTCTTC.

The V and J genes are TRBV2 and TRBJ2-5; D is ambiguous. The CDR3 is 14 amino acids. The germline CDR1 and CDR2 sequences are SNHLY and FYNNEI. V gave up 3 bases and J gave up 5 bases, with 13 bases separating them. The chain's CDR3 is CASSEVEVDETQYF. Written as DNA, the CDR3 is TGTGCCAGCAGTGAGGTAGAGGTAGATGAGACCCAGTACTTC.

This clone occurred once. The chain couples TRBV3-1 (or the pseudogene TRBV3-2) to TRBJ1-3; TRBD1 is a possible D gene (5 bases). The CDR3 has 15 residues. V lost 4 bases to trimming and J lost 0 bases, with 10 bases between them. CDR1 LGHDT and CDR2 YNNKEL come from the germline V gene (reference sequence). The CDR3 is CASSLYGGSGNTIYF. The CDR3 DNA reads TGTGCCAGCAGCCTGTACGGGGGCTCTGGAAACACCATATATTTT.

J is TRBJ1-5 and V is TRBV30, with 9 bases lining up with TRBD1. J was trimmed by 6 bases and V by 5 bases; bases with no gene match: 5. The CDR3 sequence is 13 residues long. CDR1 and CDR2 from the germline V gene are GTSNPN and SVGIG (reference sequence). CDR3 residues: CAWRGQGGQPQHF. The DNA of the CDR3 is TGTGCCTGGCGGGGACAGGGAGGTCAGCCCCAGCATTTT.

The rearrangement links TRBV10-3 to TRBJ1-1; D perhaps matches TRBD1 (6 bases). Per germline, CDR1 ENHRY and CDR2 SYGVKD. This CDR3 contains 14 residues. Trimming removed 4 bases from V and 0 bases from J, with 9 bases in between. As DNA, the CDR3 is TGTGCCATCAGTGCGGGGACAATGAACACTGAAGCTTTCTTT. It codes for CAISAGTMNTEAFF.

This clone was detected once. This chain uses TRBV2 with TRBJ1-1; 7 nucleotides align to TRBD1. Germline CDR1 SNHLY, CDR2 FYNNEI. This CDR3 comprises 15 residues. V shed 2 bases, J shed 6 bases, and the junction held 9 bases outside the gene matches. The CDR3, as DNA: TGTGCCAGCAGTGAAAGGAGGGGGCAGGACGCTGAAGCTTTCTTT. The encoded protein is CASSERRGQDAEAFF.

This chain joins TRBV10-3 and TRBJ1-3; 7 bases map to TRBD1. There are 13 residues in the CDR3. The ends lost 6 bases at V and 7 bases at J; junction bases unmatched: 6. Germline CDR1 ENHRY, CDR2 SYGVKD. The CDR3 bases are TGTGCCATCAGCACAGGGGATCCGAACACCATATATTTT. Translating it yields CAISTGDPNTIYF.

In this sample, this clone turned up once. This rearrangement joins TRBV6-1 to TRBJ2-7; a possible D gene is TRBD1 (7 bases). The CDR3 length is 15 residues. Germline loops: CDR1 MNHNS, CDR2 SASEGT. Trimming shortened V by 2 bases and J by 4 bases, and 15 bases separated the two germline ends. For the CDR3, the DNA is TGTGCCAGCAGTGAAAGGAGGGGGCGCAGATACGAGCAGTACTTC. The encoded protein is CASSERRGRRYEQYF.